Sequencing of this T cell receptor beta chain was carried out in a study of blood T cell repertoires in COVID-19 (TCRdb year 2020). As for the study more broadly: Collaborator samples came from the United States, Italy and Spain and covered acute and convalescent phases of COVID-19. The prospective study material was composed of cDNA or gDNA derived from T cells, B-cell-depleted T cells, or PBMCs. Subjects who had been exposed to COVID-19, were actively infected with it, or had recovered from it provided the deeply sampled blood TCRbeta repertoires that made up the dataset. The repertoires were made available in a free public database intended to serve as a resource for research on the immune response to SARS-CoV-2. Samples came from the ongoing ImmuneRACE study (first 160 participants) plus 1,254 subjects from 6 global collaborators. A de-identified subject ID, COVID-19 status, age in years and sex were almost always included in the sample metadata. HLA class I and class II types, where available, came from metadata supplied by the sample provider rather than from assay-based typing.

Participants in the prospective study were aged about 18 to 89 years, lived in 20 to 30 United States geographic areas, and enrolled through a virtual design. In the prospective study, cohorts were assigned on the basis of participant-reported clinical history obtained from a screening survey and a study questionnaire. Mobile phlebotomists in the prospective study collected whole blood, serum and a nasopharyngeal or oropharyngeal swab from every participant. Over a roughly 2-month period, participants in the prospective study had the option of providing additional blood draws and questionnaires. Before DNA extraction, prospective study blood samples were shipped either frozen or at room temperature. With regard to this clone: Its antigen is unknown. It has no much larger one-base neighbor in the sample; base qualities were not kept.

From the cysteine through the phenylalanine, the CDR3 covers 15 amino acids. Just the 45-base CDR3 DNA is kept, in frame starting at base 1. According to the germline V gene, CDR1 reads MNHGY and CDR2 reads SVAAGI. Trimming removed 6 bases from V and 1 base from J; the gene matches leave 2 bases unexplained. TCRbeta CDR3 regions were amplified from genomic DNA using the immunoSEQ Assay, a bias-controlled multiplex PCR. The authors' pipeline ran thus. The number of nucleated cells in each sample was estimated by amplification of reference gene primers within the assay. Sequence reads were collapsed and filtered to measure the absolute abundance of every unique TCRbeta CDR3 rearrangement. For each sample, productive Simpson clonality was calculated by taking the square root of Simpson's diversity index across productive rearrangements. This immuneACCESS table, as held by TCRdb, lists in-frame sequences with V and J called but not all clones. Of the missing ones, under half trace to an unresolved V gene in checked studies; the others have no known cause. That table gives V, J and clone size, and the DNA gave D and trimming. This sample holds 180,000 or so clones; about 84% were observed only once. 4.5% to 6.5% of the sample comes from the top ten.

Points the paper makes about the study in general: The quantity of clinical and demographic metadata differed by source and by participant and was supplied without curation.

The clonotype comes from a middle-aged man with acute COVID-19. The sequenced sample was PBMCs or T cells enriched from blood (not recorded which). This receptor chain uses TRBV6-9 and TRBJ2-2; TRBD2 aligns with 10 central bases. The CDR3 in this case is CASRGLAQNTGELFF. The sequenced DNA: TGTGCCAGCAGGGGACTAGCGCAGAACACCGGGGAGCTGTTTTTT.